The rows below give T cell receptor beta chains drawn from one sample of a study of blood T cell repertoires in COVID-19. Data came from immunoSEQ multiplex PCR; TCRdb stores just in-frame clones and leaves some out. The table has about 45,000 clones, around 82% seen once. Specimen: peripheral blood. Receptors were obtained from a woman of 80 years or more with acute or convalescent COVID-19. CDR3s include the opening cysteine and the closing phenylalanine or tryptophan. The D gene is left open where the match is weak. Size is stated for part of the rows, as once, few or many counts, or as a class when the clone is expanded.

V gene	J gene	D gene	clone size	CDR3 DNA	CDR3 protein
TRBV19	TRBJ2-3	.	.	TGTGCCAGTAGCCCCGACGGCGGGACGCAGTATTTT	CASSPDGGTQYF
TRBV30	TRBJ2-1	.	once	TGTGCCTGGAGTGTTAGCTTTGAGCAGTTCTTC	CAWSVSFEQFF
TRBV29-1	TRBJ2-2	.	.	TGCAGCGTAAGAGCCACCGGGGAGCTGTTTTTT	CSVRATGELFF
TRBV7-9	TRBJ1-5	TRBD1	.	TGTGCCAGCAGCTTAGGGACAGGAGGGTATCAGCCCCAGCATTTT	CASSLGTGGYQPQHF
TRBV13	TRBJ2-1	.	.	TGTGCCAGCAGCTTAGGCCAGCTATTGGGGGGGCCTTACAATGAGCAGTTCTTC	CASSLGQLLGGPYNEQFF
TRBV27	TRBJ2-7	TRBD2	.	TGTGCCAGCAGTTTCTATACATTGAAAGCGGGAGGGAGCTCCTACGAGCAGTACTTC	CASSFYTLKAGGSSYEQYF
TRBV5-4	TRBJ2-2	TRBD2	.	TGTGCCAGCAGCTCCTGGACTAGCGGAACCACCGGGGAGCTGTTTTTT	CASSSWTSGTTGELFF
TRBV24-1	TRBJ2-1	TRBD2	.	TGTGCCACCAGTGATCTCGGACTAGCGGGCAGCTCCTACAATGAGCAGTTCTTC	CATSDLGLAGSSYNEQFF
TRBV7-2	TRBJ1-5	TRBD1	.	TGTGCCAGCAGCTCCGACAGGGGATATCAGCCCCAGCATTTT	CASSSDRGYQPQHF
TRBV7-8	TRBJ2-5	.	once	TGTGCCAGCAGCTTAGGTGGCAGAGAGACCCAGTACTTC	CASSLGGRETQYF
TRBV19	TRBJ2-1	TRBD2	.	TGTGCCAGTAGTCCGGCGGGAGGGGCTTGGAATGAGCAGTTCTTC	CASSPAGGAWNEQFF
TRBV5-6	TRBJ2-5	TRBD2	.	TGTGCCAGCAGCCCCCCTAGCGGGAGTAAGACCCAGTACTTC	CASSPPSGSKTQYF
TRBV6-1	TRBJ2-1	TRBD2	.	TGTGCCAGCAGTGAAGCCGGGACTAGCGGGAGATCGCAGTTCTTC	CASSEAGTSGRSQFF
TRBV19	TRBJ2-1	TRBD2	.	TGTGCCAGTAGCGACAGCGGGACCCCCCCCTACAATGAGCAGTTCTTC	CASSDSGTPPYNEQFF
TRBV12-3/TRBV12-4	TRBJ2-2	.	.	TGTGCCAGCAGTTTCTTAGCCGGGGAGCTGTTTTTT	CASSFLAGELFF
TRBV11-2	TRBJ1-6	TRBD1	.	TGTGCCAGCAGCCCGTGGACAGGGGAAGGCTCACCCCTCCACTTT	CASSPWTGEGSPLHF
TRBV6-5	TRBJ1-5	.	.	TGTGCCAGCAGTTCTAGTCAGCCCCAGCATTTT	CASSSSQPQHF
TRBV3-1/TRBV3-2	TRBJ2-7	.	.	TGTGCCAGCAGCCTTACTCCCGCCGAGCAGTACTTC	CASSLTPAEQYF
TRBV27	TRBJ2-2	.	.	TGTGCCAGCAATTCTTGGGGGGCGAACACCGGGGAGCTGTTTTTT	CASNSWGANTGELFF
TRBV3-1/TRBV3-2	TRBJ1-1	.	.	TGTGCCAGCAGCCAAGATCATGTGAACACTGAAGCTTTCTTT	CASSQDHVNTEAFF
TRBV3-1/TRBV3-2	TRBJ2-7	TRBD1	.	TGTGCCAGCAGCCCATACCAGGGGGCACCCTACGAGCAGTACTTC	CASSPYQGAPYEQYF
TRBV7-2	TRBJ2-3	TRBD2	.	TGTGCCTCTCAGACCCCCGGGAGGGGCACAGATACGCAGTATTTT	CASQTPGRGTDTQYF
TRBV2	TRBJ1-2	.	once	TGTGCCAGCAGTGCTAGCTTCGGACTGGACTATGGCTACACCTTC	CASSASFGLDYGYTF
TRBV21-1	TRBJ2-1	.	.	TGTGCCAGCAGCAAAGTAGTATCAAGGGCGGGAGCCTACAATGAGCAGTTCTTC	CASSKVVSRAGAYNEQFF
TRBV5-1	TRBJ2-2	.	.	TGCGCCAGCAGCTTGGACGGAGGGCTGTTGGAGCTGTTTTTT	CASSLDGGLLELFF
TRBV5-6	TRBJ2-1	.	.	TGTGCCAGCAGCCCCCCCGGCTCCTACAATGAGCAGTTCTTC	CASSPPGSYNEQFF
TRBV10-2	TRBJ2-1	TRBD2	.	TGCGCCAGCAGTGAGCCTGGGACTAGCGGGAGAAACAATGAGCAGTTCTTC	CASSEPGTSGRNNEQFF
TRBV7-7	TRBJ2-1	TRBD2	.	TGTGCCAGCAGCTTAGGCCTGGGCGGGAGGGATTACAATGAGCAGTTCTTC	CASSLGLGGRDYNEQFF
TRBV23-1	TRBJ2-5	TRBD1	once	TGCGCCAGCAGTCAAGCTCCCGGGACAGGGTTCGAAGAGACCCAGTACTTC	CASSQAPGTGFEETQYF
TRBV5-1	TRBJ2-5	TRBD2	.	TGCGCCAGCAGCTTGAACGTAGCGGGTAACCAAGAGACCCAGTACTTC	CASSLNVAGNQETQYF
TRBV15	TRBJ2-3	.	.	TGTGCCACCAGCAGAGATGGGGCCGTCCCAGATACGCAGTATTTT	CATSRDGAVPDTQYF
TRBV27	TRBJ2-1	TRBD1	.	TGTGCCAGCAGTAGGGACAGGAACGCCAATGAGCAGTTCTTC	CASSRDRNANEQFF
TRBV15	TRBJ2-5	.	.	TGTGCCACCAGCAGCACAGGGCGGTGGGAGACCCAGTACTTC	CATSSTGRWETQYF
TRBV5-1	TRBJ2-2	.	.	TGCGCCAGCAGCTTGGGTCAGAACACCGGGGAGCTGTTTTTT	CASSLGQNTGELFF
TRBV7-2	TRBJ2-3	.	.	TGTGCCAGCAGCTCGATGGTCGGAACTAGGGGGGATACGCAGTATTTT	CASSSMVGTRGDTQYF
TRBV15	TRBJ2-6	TRBD1	.	TGTGCCACCAGCCCAAAAGGACAGGGGGCTCGTAGCTCTGGGGCCAACGTCCTGACTTTC	CATSPKGQGARSSGANVLTF
TRBV18	TRBJ2-3	.	.	TGTGCCAGCTCACCACCGAACATAAACACAGATACGCAGTATTTT	CASSPPNINTDTQYF
TRBV7-2	TRBJ2-5	TRBD2	.	TGTGCCAGCAGCCCCCCGGGGAGGGTTGGTGAGACCCAGTACTTC	CASSPPGRVGETQYF
TRBV18	TRBJ1-2	.	.	TGTGCCAGCTCACCTCGACAGCCCTATGGCTACACCTTC	CASSPRQPYGYTF
TRBV4-2	TRBJ2-5	.	.	TGTGCCAGCAGCCCTAAAGGAATCCGGGTAGAGACCCAGTACTTC	CASSPKGIRVETQYF
TRBV15	TRBJ2-5	TRBD2	.	TGTGCCACCAGCAGAGATGGCGCGGGAGGACCGTACCAAGAGACCCAGTACTTC	CATSRDGAGGPYQETQYF
TRBV10-3	TRBJ1-1	TRBD1	.	TGTGCCACTCGGACAGGGGGTAACTCTGAAGCTTTCTTT	CATRTGGNSEAFF
TRBV5-5	TRBJ2-1	TRBD1	.	TGTGCCAGCAGCTCCGGGGGGACAGGGAAGCAGTTCTTC	CASSSGGTGKQFF
TRBV27	TRBJ2-1	TRBD1	.	TGTGCCAGCAGTAAAGACAGGGGGGGAAGCTACAATGAGCAGTTCTTC	CASSKDRGGSYNEQFF
TRBV19	TRBJ1-4	.	.	TGTGCCAGCCACCGGAGGATGGACTTTAATGAAAAACTGTTTTTT	CASHRRMDFNEKLFF